This entry lists 23 T cell receptor beta chains sequenced from one sample in a study of blood T cell repertoires in COVID-19. TCRdb's table, derived via immunoSEQ multiplex PCR, lists solely in-frame clones and lacks some. The sample yields 20,000 or so clones, about 88% seen once. The sample consisted of peripheral blood. The receptors stem from a man in his sixties or seventies with acute or convalescent COVID-19.

The chain recombines TRBV14 with TRBJ2-3; 8 nucleotides match TRBD2. Looked up from germline, CDR1 is SGHDN and CDR2 is FVKESK. CDR3 size: 14 residues. The junction had 3 bases not matched to a gene; V was cut back by 6 bases and J by 1 base. This CDR3 reads CASRPTSGTDTQYF. The CDR3 coding sequence is TGTGCCAGCAGACCGACTAGCGGCACAGATACGCAGTATTTT.

V and J are TRBV6-2 or TRBV6-3 and TRBJ1-2, with no clear D. Germline CDR1 reads MNHEY; CDR2 reads SVGEGT. The CDR3 sequence is 13 residues long. V gave up 2 bases and J gave up 3 bases, with 7 bases separating them. The CDR3 sequence is CASSYLRDYGYTF. CDR3 bases: TGTGCCAGCAGTTACCTGAGGGACTATGGCTACACCTTC.

Only one count was recorded for this clone. V gene TRBV4-3 combines with J gene TRBJ1-4; unclear D gene. This CDR3 spans 17 amino acids. Germline lookup yields CDR1 LGHNA and CDR2 YSLEER. The ends were cut back, 0 bases at V and 7 bases at J, with 18 bases in the middle. CDR3 amino acids: CASSQDPPGGRSEKLFF. In DNA form, the CDR3 reads TGCGCCAGCAGCCAAGATCCCCCCGGAGGAAGGAGTGAAAAACTGTTTTTT.

The J gene is TRBJ2-3, the V gene TRBV5-1; 9 nucleotides agree with TRBD1. V lost 4 bases and J lost 3; bases outside the gene matches: 9. The germline gives CDR1 SGHRS, CDR2 YFSETQ. This CDR3 is 16 amino acids long. CDR3 sequence reads: CASSLSLDRGTDTQYF. CDR3 DNA sequence: TGCGCCAGCAGCCTCTCCCTGGACAGGGGAACAGATACGCAGTATTTT.

The chain recombines TRBV18 with TRBJ2-7; 7 bases are a match to TRBD1. The CDR3 runs to 15 residues. The J segment lost 0 bases and the V segment lost 3 bases, leaving 5 bases of the junction unmatched. Per germline, CDR1 KGHSH and CDR2 LQKENI. The CDR3 region is CASSPLGTASYEQYF. As DNA, the CDR3 is TGTGCCAGCTCACCTCTAGGGACAGCCTCCTACGAGCAGTACTTC. The full variable domain, completed using reference TRBV18 and TRBJ2-7, is NAGVMQNPRHLVRRRGQEARLRCSPMKGHSHVYWYRQLPEEGLKFMVYLQKENIIDESGMPKERFSAEFPKEGPSILRIQQVVRGDSAAYFCASSPLGTASYEQYFGPGTRLTVT.

The chain links TRBV3-1 (or the pseudogene TRBV3-2) to TRBJ2-3; 12 nucleotides agree with TRBD2. V shed 0 bases, J shed 0 bases, and the junction held 7 bases outside the gene matches. The CDR3 covers 19 residues. The germline gives CDR1 LGHDT, CDR2 YNNKEL (reference sequence). The CDR3: CASSQDGTSGPSSTDTQYF. In DNA, the CDR3 is TGTGCCAGCAGCCAAGACGGGACTAGCGGGCCCTCTAGCACAGATACGCAGTATTTT.

The J gene is TRBJ1-2, the V gene TRBV4-1; D is uncertain. Germline V CDR1 and CDR2: MGHRA, YSYEKL. Between the trimmed V and J ends, which lost 1 base and 2 bases, there was a span of 11 bases. The CDR3 spans 15 residues. The CDR3 loop reads CASSQVSTQNYGYTF. CDR3 bases: TGCGCCAGCAGCCAAGTCTCTACACAGAACTATGGCTACACCTTC.

By share, this clone ranks as medium-sized. Other nucleotide sequences from this sample produce the same CDR3. The chain employs TRBV6-6 and TRBJ1-5, with a weak D call TRBD1 (5 bases). The CDR3 is 15 amino acids. Germline lookup yields CDR1 MNHNY and CDR2 SVGAGI (reference sequence). V lost 7 bases and J 2 bases, leaving 15 bases between the germline ends. DNA for the CDR3: TGTGCCAGCATTCTCCAGGGAGGGGGCAATCAGCCCCAGCATTTT. Amino acid sequence: CASILQGGGNQPQHF.

The J gene is TRBJ2-1, the V gene TRBV4-1; D may be TRBD1 (6 bases). The CDR3 covers 14 residues. V lost 7 bases, J lost 3 bases, and 13 bases lay in between. Germline CDR1 is MGHRA and CDR2 is YSYEKL. This CDR3 reads CASKPGHLYNEQFF. In nucleotides, the CDR3 is TGCGCCAGCAAACCGGGACACCTCTACAATGAGCAGTTCTTC.

The J gene is TRBJ2-2, the V gene TRBV27; 7 positions match TRBD2. The CDR3 length is 15 residues. J gave up 4 bases and V 2 bases, and 4 bases lay outside the gene matches. CDR1 and CDR2 from the germline V gene are MNHEY and SMNVEV (reference sequence). Written as DNA, the CDR3 is TGTGCCAGCAGTTTAAACGGGAGGACCACCGGGGAGCTGTTTTTT. Amino acid sequence: CASSLNGRTTGELFF.

The gene calls are TRBV3-1 (or the pseudogene TRBV3-2) and TRBJ1-1, with D tentatively TRBD1 (6 bases). V lost 4 bases to trimming and J lost 4 bases, with 13 bases between them. Germline CDR1 reads LGHDT; CDR2 reads YNNKEL (reference sequence). The CDR3 contains 14 residues. The CDR3 bases are TGTGCCAGCAGCCTCAGGGGAATGGGCACTGAAGCTTTCTTT. This translates into CASSLRGMGTEAFF.

The V gene is TRBV4-3, the J gene TRBJ2-7, with 8 bases lining up with TRBD1. The germline gives CDR1 LGHNA, CDR2 YSLEER. This CDR3 is built from 17 residues. The J segment lost 0 bases and the V segment lost 1 base, leaving 8 bases of the junction unmatched. The CDR3, as DNA: TGCGCCAGCAGCCAAGGGTCGACAGGGGCCCTCTCCTACGAGCAGTACTTC. As protein: CASSQGSTGALSYEQYF.

The chain couples TRBV11-2 to TRBJ2-7, with 7 bases fitting TRBD2. The CDR3 is 15 amino acids. V shed 0 bases, J shed 4 bases, and the junction held 6 bases outside the gene matches. Germline CDR1 SGHAT, CDR2 FQNNGV. The DNA for the CDR3 is TGTGCCAGCAGCTTAGAAGCTAGCGGACCTTACGAGCAGTACTTC. Translating gives CASSLEASGPYEQYF.

V and J are TRBV5-4 and TRBJ1-1; TRBD1 is a possible D gene (5 bases). Trimming stripped 0 bases from V and 6 bases from J, with 21 bases between. The CDR3 has 17 amino acids. Looked up from germline, CDR1 is SGHNT and CDR2 is YYREEE (reference sequence). CDR3 residues: CASSLGGQGQKRSEAFF. CDR3 DNA: TGTGCCAGCAGCTTGGGCGGCCAGGGTCAAAAGCGTTCTGAAGCTTTCTTT.

V and J are TRBV6-4 and TRBJ2-1, with D possibly being TRBD2 (6 bases). CDR3 length: 15 residues. Trimming cost V 3 bases and J 2 bases, with 11 bases left between them. The germline CDR1 and CDR2 sequences are MRHNA and SNTAGT. CDR3 loop: CASSDQRVPYNEQFF. DNA of the CDR3: TGTGCCAGCAGTGATCAGCGGGTCCCCTACAATGAGCAGTTCTTC.

The genes are TRBV7-8 and TRBJ2-7; D possibly corresponds to TRBD1 (6 bases). The CDR3 runs to 15 residues. Germline CDR1 is SGHVS and CDR2 is FQNEAQ. Trimming removed 6 bases from V and 0 bases from J, with 15 bases in between. The CDR3, as DNA: TGTGCCAGCAGTTTCGGACAGCCTAGCTCCTACGAGCAGTACTTC. This translates into CASSFGQPSSYEQYF. Full variable domain (rest looked up from reference TRBV7-8 and TRBJ2-7): GAGVSQSPRYKVAKRGQDVALRCDPISGHVSLFWYQQALGQGPEFLTYFQNEAQLDKSGLPSDRFFAERPEGSVSTLKIQRTQQEDSAVYLCASSFGQPSSYEQYFGPGTRLTVT.

The chain uses TRBV24-1 and TRBJ2-3; 10 bases fit TRBD1. This CDR3 has 16 amino acids. V shed 2 bases and J 3 bases; nucleotides not matched to a gene: 4. Germline CDR1 KGHDR, CDR2 SFDVKD. CDR3 sequence reads: CATSDSRDRGTDTQYF. As DNA, the CDR3 is TGTGCCACCAGTGATTCCCGGGACAGGGGTACAGATACGCAGTATTTT.

The chain links TRBV4-1 to TRBJ2-7, with 8 bases aligning to TRBD1. J was trimmed by 0 bases and V by 3 bases; bases with no gene match: 7. Per the germline V gene, CDR1 is MGHRA and CDR2 is YSYEKL. This CDR3 has 16 residues. Here the CDR3 DNA reads TGCGCCAGCAGCCAGGCGACAGGGGACTTCTCCTACGAGCAGTACTTC. It encodes CASSQATGDFSYEQYF.

This chain joins TRBV5-1 and TRBJ1-4; D call uncertain. CDR1 is SGHRS and CDR2 is YFSETQ in the germline V gene. Trimming removed 2 bases at V and 8 bases at J, with 16 bases between. This CDR3 contains 15 residues. CDR3 nucleotide sequence: TGCGCCAGCAGCTTATTCTCCGGGAGAGAAGAAAAACTGTTTTTT. Its protein product is CASSLFSGREEKLFF.

This sequence joins TRBV19 and TRBJ2-7, with 7 bases fitting TRBD2. The CDR3 runs 13 residues. V lost 3 bases to trimming and J lost 9 bases; unmatched junction nucleotides: 8. Germline loops: CDR1 LNHDA, CDR2 SQIVND (reference sequence). Here the CDR3 reads CASSMGGSRGQYF. CDR3 sequence (DNA): TGTGCCAGTAGTATGGGCGGGAGTAGGGGGCAGTACTTC.

This chain links TRBV5-1 with TRBJ2-1, with 7 bases matching TRBD1. Trimming cost V 0 bases and J 7 bases; bases outside gene matches: 16. Germline lookup yields CDR1 SGHRS and CDR2 YFSETQ. The CDR3 is made up of 18 amino acids. This CDR3 reads CASSLAESGRGLRNEQFF. The DNA for the CDR3 is TGCGCCAGCAGCTTGGCCGAGAGCGGCAGGGGGTTGCGGAATGAGCAGTTCTTC.

In nucleotides, the CDR3 is TGCGCCAGCACCTCCGGGGGCGGGAGGGCCTCAGCGCAGTATTTT. Translated: CASTSGGGRASAQYF. This chain uses TRBV10-2 with TRBJ2-3; 9 bases agree with TRBD2. Per germline, CDR1 WSHSY and CDR2 SAAADI. This CDR3 comprises 15 residues. V was pared by 7 bases and J by 10 bases, with 15 bases of the junction left unmatched.

This clone was detected only a few times. The chain recombines TRBV27 with TRBJ2-1; 11 bases fit TRBD2. With V trimmed by 2 bases and J by 8 bases, 5 bases remained unmatched. This CDR3 comprises 15 residues. Germline V lookup: CDR1 MNHEY, CDR2 SMNVEV (reference sequence). The CDR3 is CASSLTGTSGDEQFF. In nucleotides, the CDR3 is TGTGCCAGCAGTTTAACCGGGACTAGCGGCGATGAGCAGTTCTTC.